Following are 23 T cell receptor beta chains from one sample sequenced in a study of identical twins' blood T cells. TCRdb re-derived calls from the 5' RACE reads in MiXCR, one entry per CDR3 protein. The sample comprises fewer than 450,000 distinct CDR3 sequences, 28% of which are singletons, and about 6% rests with the top ten. The sequenced material came from PBMCs. The receptor set was obtained from a woman aged 18 to 50 in good health.

The V and J genes are TRBV7-3 and TRBJ2-1; D is uncertain. CDR1 is SGHTA, CDR2 FQGTGA, per germline. The CDR3 sequence is 16 residues long. V shed 2 bases and J shed 4 bases, with 15 bases lying between them. For the CDR3, the DNA is TGTGCCAGCAGCTTACTCGGCCCGCGCGGATACAATGAGCAGTTCTTC. Protein: CASSLLGPRGYNEQFF.

This clonotype was seen a handful of times. This rearrangement joins TRBV19 to TRBJ1-2; no clear D gene. CDR3 length equals 13 residues. Deletions cut 0 bases from V and 4 bases from J, with 6 bases between. Germline-derived CDR1 and CDR2 are LNHDA and SQIVND (reference sequence). CDR3 sequence (DNA): TGTGCCAGTAGTATAGAAGGATCCTATGGCTACACCTTC. This gives the protein CASSIEGSYGYTF.

There are a few counts of this clonotype. The gene calls are TRBV27 and TRBJ2-2; D tentatively fits TRBD1 or TRBD2 (5 bases each). CDR1 is MNHEY, CDR2 SMNVEV, per germline (reference sequence). V lost 3 bases, J lost 4 bases, and 12 bases lay in between. The CDR3 spans 15 residues. The CDR3 spells CASSLPGSLTGELFF. CDR3 in DNA: TGTGCCAGCAGTTTGCCAGGGAGTCTCACCGGGGAGCTGTTTTTT.

V is TRBV7-9 and J is TRBJ1-4; D is unclear. V dropped 2 bases and J dropped 3 bases, with 10 bases sitting between them. The CDR3 spans 15 residues. Germline CDR1 SEHNR, CDR2 FQNEAQ (reference sequence). For the CDR3, the DNA is TGTGCCAGCAGCTTATTAGGAGGAGCTAATGAAAAACTGTTTTTT. Its protein is CASSLLGGANEKLFF.

This chain uses TRBV19 with TRBJ2-7; D is unclear. The CDR3 consists of 16 residues. Germline lookup yields CDR1 LNHDA and CDR2 SQIVND (reference sequence). Trimming shortened V by 1 base and J by 0 bases, and 13 bases separated the two germline ends. The chain's CDR3 is CASSIAKDTSSYEQYF. Here the CDR3 DNA reads TGTGCCAGTAGTATAGCCAAGGATACCAGCTCCTACGAGCAGTACTTC.

This clonotype showed up many times. The chain couples TRBV20-1 to TRBJ1-1; maybe TRBD1 (5 bases). The CDR3 length is 13 residues. Germline V gene data show CDR1 as DFQATT and CDR2 as SNEGSKA (reference sequence). V was cut by 3 bases and J by 0 bases, with 8 bases left in between. The CDR3 DNA is TGCAGTGCTAGCAGGGCCATGAACACTGAAGCTTTCTTT. This codes for CSASRAMNTEAFF.

With respect to this clonotype: One base away lies a much larger clone, so this may be a sequencing read error. The V gene is TRBV20-1, the J gene TRBJ2-1, with a weak D call TRBD2 (6 bases). The CDR3 extends over 14 amino acids. From germline, CDR1 is DFQATT and CDR2 SNEGSKA (reference sequence). The CDR3 sequence is CSASPGGNEDDQFF. The CDR3 nucleotides are TGCAGTGCTAGTCCCGGCGGGAACGAGGATGATCAGTTCTTC.

This clonotype has more than one count but fewer than ten. J is TRBJ1-2 and V is TRBV3-1; D uncertain. Germline lookup yields CDR1 LGHDT and CDR2 YNNKEL (reference sequence). V was clipped by 3 bases and J by 4 bases, with 6 bases between them. The CDR3 has 12 amino acids. CDR3 nucleotides: TGTGCCAGCAGCCAGGTCTTCTATGGCTACACCTTC. Translated, it gives CASSQVFYGYTF.

This clonotype has just one count. The gene calls are TRBV6-5 and TRBJ1-4, with D possibly matching TRBD1 (5 bases). The CDR3 has 12 residues. The germline V gene has CDR1 MNHEY and CDR2 SVGAGI. Trimming stripped 10 bases from V and 8 bases from J, with 14 bases between. For the CDR3, the DNA is TGTGCCACCAAGAAGCCAGGGGAAAAACTGTTTTTT. Translation gives CATKKPGEKLFF.

This clonotype showed up just a few times. The chain links TRBV6-1 to TRBJ1-5; 10 bases align to TRBD1. Looked up from germline, CDR1 is MNHNS and CDR2 is SASEGT. The V segment lost 6 bases and the J segment 3 bases; nucleotides outside the gene matches: 14. The CDR3 consists of 18 residues. The CDR3 DNA is TGTGCCAGCAGCCTAGGCGCCTTGGGACAGGGGATCAATCAGCCCCAGCATTTT. Its protein is CASSLGALGQGINQPQHF.

This clonotype was observed many times. This rearrangement joins TRBV2 to TRBJ2-1; D possibly corresponds to TRBD2 (6 bases). There are 13 residues in the CDR3. Trimming pared 8 bases from V and 5 bases from J, leaving 13 bases between. Germline V gives CDR1 SNHLY, CDR2 FYNNEI. The CDR3 bases are TGTGCCAGCGTCCGGGACTTTCACAATGAGCAGTTCTTC. Translating gives CASVRDFHNEQFF. The full variable domain, its missing parts supplied by reference TRBV2 and TRBJ2-1, is EPEVTQTPSHQVTQMGQEVILRCVPISNHLYFYWYRQILGQKVEFLVSFYNNEISEKSEIFDDQFSVERPDGSNFTLKIRSTKLEDSAMYFCASVRDFHNEQFFGPGTRLTVL.

The V call is TRBV7-9, the J call TRBJ1-2; perhaps TRBD1 as D (6 bases). V lost 4 bases and J 8 bases, leaving 29 bases between the germline ends. CDR3 length: 18 residues. CDR1 SEHNR and CDR2 FQNEAQ come from the germline V gene (reference sequence). The CDR3 here is CASSSLEGVTGSSKGYTF. Here the CDR3 DNA reads TGTGCCAGCAGCTCCCTTGAGGGCGTTACAGGGTCTTCGAAGGGCTACACCTTC.

This clonotype was detected a few times. This chain connects TRBV2 to TRBJ2-7, with D maybe TRBD2 (5 bases). There are 12 residues in the CDR3. V was shortened by 6 bases and J by 1 base, with 7 bases between the two germline ends. Germline assignment: CDR1 SNHLY and CDR2 FYNNEI. The CDR3 spells CASRGLSYEQYF. DNA for the CDR3: TGTGCCAGCAGAGGACTTTCCTACGAGCAGTACTTC.

Details on this clonotype: A much more abundant neighbour one base away suggests this may be a read error. This chain links TRBV12-3 or TRBV12-4 with TRBJ1-5, with no clear D. This CDR3 spans 11 amino acids. The CDR3 protein is CAGSAGQPQHF. The CDR3 DNA reads as TGTGCCGGCAGTGCCGGCCAGCCCCAGCATTTT.

The sample holds one count of this clonotype. Relative to the germline gene, one junction end is altered; a read error may explain this. The chain uses TRBV24-1 and TRBJ2-3, with TRBD1 matching over 7 bases. The CDR3 runs to 12 residues. The V gene's germline CDR1 is KGHDR and CDR2 SFDVKD. The CDR3 protein is CATSTGSDTQCF. CDR3 coding DNA: TGTGCCACATCGACAGGGTCAGATACGCAGTGTTTT.

The J gene is TRBJ2-3, the V gene TRBV6-6; TRBD2 matches at 8 bases. After removal of 5 bases from V and 5 bases from J, the junction contained 12 bases not matched to a gene. From germline, CDR1 is MNHNY and CDR2 SVGAGI (reference sequence). This CDR3 spans 16 amino acids. The CDR3 loop is CASSTPMAGGEDTQYF. The CDR3 DNA is TGTGCCAGCAGTACCCCTATGGCGGGGGGTGAAGATACGCAGTATTTT.

The chain links TRBV12-3 or TRBV12-4 to TRBJ1-1; D is uncertain. V lost 1 base and J 3 bases, leaving 9 bases between the germline ends. CDR3 length: 14 residues. The CDR3 DNA sequence: TGTGCCAGCAGTTTAGTAGAGGGCGACACTGAAGCTTTCTTT. It is translated as CASSLVEGDTEAFF.

This clonotype was detected a few times. The gene calls are TRBV19 and TRBJ1-5, with 7 nucleotides matching TRBD1. Germline V lookup: CDR1 LNHDA, CDR2 SQIVND (reference sequence). The V and J ends lost 8 bases and 10 bases, in that order; junction bases with no gene match: 5. This CDR3 contains 11 residues. The CDR3 nucleotides are TGTGCCAGTTCTACAGGGGAACCCCAGCATTTT. It yields the protein CASSTGEPQHF.

The chain uses TRBV29-1 and TRBJ1-2; tentative D call: TRBD1 (5 bases). CDR3 length: 11 residues. Trimming removed 6 bases at V and 6 bases at J, with 11 bases between. Germline V gives CDR1 SQVTM, CDR2 ANQGSEA. The DNA for the CDR3 is TGCAGCGTGGGACGGATGGATGGCTACACCTTC. Amino acid sequence: CSVGRMDGYTF. Supplemented by reference TRBV29-1 and TRBJ1-2, the full variable domain reads SAVISQKPSRDICQRGTSLTIQCQVDSQVTMMFWYRQQPGQSLTLIATANQGSEATYESGFVIDKFPISRPNLTFSTLTVSNMSPEDSSIYLCSVGRMDGYTFGSGTRLTVV.

This chain connects TRBV29-1 to TRBJ2-7; possible D gene TRBD1, 6 bases. V gave up 6 bases and J gave up 3 bases, with 15 bases separating them. This CDR3 is 13 amino acids long. CDR1 and CDR2 (germline): SQVTM, ANQGSEA. CDR3: CSVSTGIGYEQYF. For the CDR3, the DNA is TGCAGCGTCTCCACAGGGATAGGCTACGAGCAGTACTTC.

In the case of this clonotype: A read error is possible here, since a much larger clone lies one base away. J is TRBJ1-5 and V is TRBV5-1; 7 bases are shared with TRBD1. This CDR3 contains 16 residues. Germline V gives CDR1 SGHRS, CDR2 YFSETQ. CDR3 in DNA: TGCGCCGGCAGCCCCGGGGACAGTTATAGCAATCAGCCCCAGCATTTT. Protein product: CAGSPGDSYSNQPQHF.

This chain links TRBV5-1 with TRBJ1-1; unclear D gene. The germline V gene encodes CDR1 SGHRS and CDR2 YFSETQ. The CDR3 spans 16 residues. Trimming pared 4 bases from V and 3 bases from J, leaving 19 bases between. The CDR3 loop reads CASSLWSSGLDTEAFF. CDR3 coding DNA: TGCGCCAGCAGCCTGTGGTCTTCGGGGTTGGACACTGAAGCTTTCTTT.

The rearrangement joins TRBV20-1 to TRBJ1-1; 8 nucleotides line up with TRBD1. Losses at the gene ends were 8 bases for V and 4 bases for J; bases not matched to a gene: 9. This CDR3 has 13 residues. Per germline, CDR1 DFQATT and CDR2 SNEGSKA (reference sequence). For the CDR3, the DNA is TGCAGTACTTTGACAGGGGTCGGCACTGAAGCTTTCTTT. Residues: CSTLTGVGTEAFF.